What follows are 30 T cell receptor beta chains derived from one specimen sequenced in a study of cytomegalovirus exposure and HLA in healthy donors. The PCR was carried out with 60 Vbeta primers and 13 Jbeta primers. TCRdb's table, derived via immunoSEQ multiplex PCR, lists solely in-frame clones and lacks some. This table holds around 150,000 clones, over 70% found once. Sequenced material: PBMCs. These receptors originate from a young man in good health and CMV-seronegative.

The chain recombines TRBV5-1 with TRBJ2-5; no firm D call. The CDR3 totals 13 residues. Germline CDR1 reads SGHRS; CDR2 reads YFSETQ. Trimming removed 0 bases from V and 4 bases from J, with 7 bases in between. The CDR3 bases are TGCGCCAGCAGCTTGGGTAGTGGAGAGACCCAGTACTTC. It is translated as CASSLGSGETQYF.

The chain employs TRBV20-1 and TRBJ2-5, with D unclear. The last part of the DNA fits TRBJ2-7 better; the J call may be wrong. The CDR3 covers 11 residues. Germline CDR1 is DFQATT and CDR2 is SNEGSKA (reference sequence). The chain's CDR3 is CSAIPNYEQYF. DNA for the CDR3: TGCAGTGCTATTCCAAACTACGAGCAGTACTTC.

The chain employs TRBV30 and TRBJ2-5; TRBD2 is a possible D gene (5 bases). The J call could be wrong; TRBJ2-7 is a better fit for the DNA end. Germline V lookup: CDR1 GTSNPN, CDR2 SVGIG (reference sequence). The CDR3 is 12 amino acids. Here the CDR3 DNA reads TGTGCCTGGACCCCAGGACTCGTCGAGCAGTACTTC. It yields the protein CAWTPGLVEQYF.

The CDR3 loop reads CASSSQGAGGYTF. CDR3 sequence (DNA): TGTGCCAGCAGCTCACAGGGGGCTGGTGGCTACACCTTC. The genes are TRBV7-2 and TRBJ1-2, with 9 bases identical to TRBD1. After removal of 4 bases from V and 7 bases from J, the junction contained 4 bases not matched to a gene. The CDR3 is 13 amino acids. Germline assignment: CDR1 SGHTA and CDR2 FQGNSA.

The CDR3 here is CASSSPGDTQYF. As DNA, the CDR3 is TGTGCCAGCAGCTCCCCGGGGGATACGCAGTATTTT. The rearrangement joins TRBV5-4 to TRBJ2-3, with D possibly TRBD2 on 5 matching bases. Germline CDR1 reads SGHNT; CDR2 reads YYREEE (reference sequence). Between the trimmed V and J ends, which lost 3 bases and 6 bases, there was a span of 8 bases. CDR3 length equals 12 residues.

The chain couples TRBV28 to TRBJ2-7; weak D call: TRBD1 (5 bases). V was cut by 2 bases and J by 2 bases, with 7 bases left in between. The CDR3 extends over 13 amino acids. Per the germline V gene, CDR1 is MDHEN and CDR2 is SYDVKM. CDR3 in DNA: TGTGCCAGCAGTTTAGGACACCCCTACGAGCAGTACTTC. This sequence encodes CASSLGHPYEQYF.

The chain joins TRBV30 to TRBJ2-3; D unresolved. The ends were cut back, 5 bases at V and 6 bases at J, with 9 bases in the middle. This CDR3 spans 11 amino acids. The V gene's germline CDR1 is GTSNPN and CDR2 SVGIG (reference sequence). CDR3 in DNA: TGTGCCTGGCATAGACTTGATACGCAGTATTTT. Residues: CAWHRLDTQYF.

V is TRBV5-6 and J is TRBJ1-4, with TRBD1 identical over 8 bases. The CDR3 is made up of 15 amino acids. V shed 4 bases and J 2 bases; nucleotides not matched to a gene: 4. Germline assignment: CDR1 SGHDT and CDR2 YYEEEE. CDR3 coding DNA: TGTGCCAGCAGCCTTCGACAGGGGACTAATGAAAAACTGTTTTTT. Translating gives CASSLRQGTNEKLFF.

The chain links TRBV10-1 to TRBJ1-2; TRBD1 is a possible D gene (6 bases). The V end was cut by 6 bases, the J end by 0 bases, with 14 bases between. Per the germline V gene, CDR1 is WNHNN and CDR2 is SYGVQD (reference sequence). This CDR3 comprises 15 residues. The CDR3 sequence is CASRETGSANYGYTF. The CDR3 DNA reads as TGCGCCAGCAGAGAGACAGGCTCAGCTAACTATGGCTACACCTTC.

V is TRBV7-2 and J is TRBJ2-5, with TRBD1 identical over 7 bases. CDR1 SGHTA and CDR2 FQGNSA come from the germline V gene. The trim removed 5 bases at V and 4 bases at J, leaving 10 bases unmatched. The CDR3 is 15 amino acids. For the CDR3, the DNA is TGTGCCAGCAGCGGGGAGACAGGGCCGAGAGAGACCCAGTACTTC. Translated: CASSGETGPRETQYF. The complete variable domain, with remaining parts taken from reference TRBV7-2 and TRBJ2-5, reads GAGVSQSPSNKVTEKGKDVELRCDPISGHTALYWYRQSLGQGLEFLIYFQGNSAPDKSGLPSDRFSAERTGGSVSTLTIQRTQQEDSAVYLCASSGETGPRETQYFGPGTRLLVL.

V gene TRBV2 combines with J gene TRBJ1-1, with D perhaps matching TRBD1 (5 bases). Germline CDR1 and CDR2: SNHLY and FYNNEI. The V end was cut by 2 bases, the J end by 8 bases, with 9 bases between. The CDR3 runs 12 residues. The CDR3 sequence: CASSERRGEAFF. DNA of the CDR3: TGTGCCAGCAGTGAAAGGCGGGGCGAAGCTTTCTTT.

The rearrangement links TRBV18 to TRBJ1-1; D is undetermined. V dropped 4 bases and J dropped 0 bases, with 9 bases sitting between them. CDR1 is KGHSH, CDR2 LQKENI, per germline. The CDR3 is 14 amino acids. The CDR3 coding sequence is TGTGCCAGCTCACTCACGGGGATGAACACTGAAGCTTTCTTT. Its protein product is CASSLTGMNTEAFF. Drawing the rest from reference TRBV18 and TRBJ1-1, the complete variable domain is NAGVMQNPRHLVRRRGQEARLRCSPMKGHSHVYWYRQLPEEGLKFMVYLQKENIIDESGMPKERFSAEFPKEGPSILRIQQVVRGDSAAYFCASSLTGMNTEAFFGQGTRLTVV.

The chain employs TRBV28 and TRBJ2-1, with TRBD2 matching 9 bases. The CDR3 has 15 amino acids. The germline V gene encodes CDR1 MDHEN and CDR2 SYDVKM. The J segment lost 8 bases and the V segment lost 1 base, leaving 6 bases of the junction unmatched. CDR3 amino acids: CASSLLAGGPDEQFF. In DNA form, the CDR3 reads TGTGCCAGCAGTTTATTGGCGGGAGGGCCCGATGAGCAGTTCTTC.

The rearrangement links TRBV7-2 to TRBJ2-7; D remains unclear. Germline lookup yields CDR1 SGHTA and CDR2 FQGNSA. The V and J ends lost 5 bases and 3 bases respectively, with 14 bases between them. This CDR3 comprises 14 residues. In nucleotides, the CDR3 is TGTGCCAGCAGCCGCGGAATTAGTAGCTACGAGCAGTACTTC. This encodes CASSRGISSYEQYF.

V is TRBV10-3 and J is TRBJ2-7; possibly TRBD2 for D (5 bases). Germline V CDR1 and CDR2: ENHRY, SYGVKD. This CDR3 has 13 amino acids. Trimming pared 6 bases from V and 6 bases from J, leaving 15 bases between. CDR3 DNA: TGTGCCATCAGATCTCCCCAACGGGGCGAGCAGTACTTC. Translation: CAIRSPQRGEQYF.

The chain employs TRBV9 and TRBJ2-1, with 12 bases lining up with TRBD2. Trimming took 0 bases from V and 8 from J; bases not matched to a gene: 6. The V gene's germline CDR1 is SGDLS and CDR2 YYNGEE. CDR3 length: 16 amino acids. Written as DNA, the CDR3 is TGTGCCAGCAGCGTAGTGACTAGCGGGGGACTACATGAGCAGTTCTTC. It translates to CASSVVTSGGLHEQFF.

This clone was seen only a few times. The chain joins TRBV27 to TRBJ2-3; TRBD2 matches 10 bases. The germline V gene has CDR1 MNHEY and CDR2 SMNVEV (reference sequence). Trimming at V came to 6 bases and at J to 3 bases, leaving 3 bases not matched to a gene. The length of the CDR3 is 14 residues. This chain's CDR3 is CASRVTSGTDTQYF. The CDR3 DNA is TGTGCCAGCAGAGTGACTAGCGGGACAGATACGCAGTATTTT.

The CDR3 loop is CASSAGMGSNQPQHF. In DNA form, the CDR3 reads TGTGCCAGCAGTGCGGGGATGGGGAGCAATCAGCCCCAGCATTTT. This sequence joins TRBV6-1 and TRBJ1-5; unclear D gene. The V gene lost 4 bases and the J gene lost 1 base, with 11 bases spanning the gap. The CDR3 totals 15 residues. Germline CDR1 MNHNS, CDR2 SASEGT.

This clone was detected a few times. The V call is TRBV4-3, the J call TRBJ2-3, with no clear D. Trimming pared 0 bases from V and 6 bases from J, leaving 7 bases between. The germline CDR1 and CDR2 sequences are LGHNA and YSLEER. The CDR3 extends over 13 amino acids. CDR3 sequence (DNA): TGCGCCAGCAGCCAAGAACTCATGGATACGCAGTATTTT. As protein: CASSQELMDTQYF.

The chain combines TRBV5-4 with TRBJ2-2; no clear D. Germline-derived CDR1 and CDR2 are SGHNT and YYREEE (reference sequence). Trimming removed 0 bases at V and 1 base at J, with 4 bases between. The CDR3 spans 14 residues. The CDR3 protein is CASSLDKNTGELFF. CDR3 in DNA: TGTGCCAGCAGCTTGGACAAGAACACCGGGGAGCTGTTTTTT.

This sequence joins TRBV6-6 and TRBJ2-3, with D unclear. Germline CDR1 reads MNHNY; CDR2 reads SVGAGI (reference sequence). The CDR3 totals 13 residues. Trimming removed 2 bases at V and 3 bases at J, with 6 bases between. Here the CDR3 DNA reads TGTGCCAGCAGTTACCCCGAGACAGATACGCAGTATTTT. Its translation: CASSYPETDTQYF.

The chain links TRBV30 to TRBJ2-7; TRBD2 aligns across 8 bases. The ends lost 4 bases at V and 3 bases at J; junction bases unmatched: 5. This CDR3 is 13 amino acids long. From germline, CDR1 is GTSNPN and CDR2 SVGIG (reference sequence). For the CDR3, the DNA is TGTGCCTGGAACCGGGAGGGCCTCTACGAGCAGTACTTC. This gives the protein CAWNREGLYEQYF.

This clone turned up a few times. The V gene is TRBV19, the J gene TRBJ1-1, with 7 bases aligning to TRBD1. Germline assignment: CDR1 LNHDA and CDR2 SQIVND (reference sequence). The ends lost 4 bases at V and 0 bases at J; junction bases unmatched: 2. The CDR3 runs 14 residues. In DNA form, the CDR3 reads TGTGCCAGTAGTAGAGACAGGGTGAACACTGAAGCTTTCTTT. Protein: CASSRDRVNTEAFF.

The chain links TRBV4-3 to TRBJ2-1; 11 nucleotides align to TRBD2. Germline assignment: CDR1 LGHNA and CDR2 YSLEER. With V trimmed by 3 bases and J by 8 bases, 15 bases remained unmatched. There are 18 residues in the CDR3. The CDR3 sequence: CASSHRLAGGQKGDEQFF. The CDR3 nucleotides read TGCGCCAGCAGCCATCGTCTAGCGGGAGGTCAAAAGGGGGATGAGCAGTTCTTC.

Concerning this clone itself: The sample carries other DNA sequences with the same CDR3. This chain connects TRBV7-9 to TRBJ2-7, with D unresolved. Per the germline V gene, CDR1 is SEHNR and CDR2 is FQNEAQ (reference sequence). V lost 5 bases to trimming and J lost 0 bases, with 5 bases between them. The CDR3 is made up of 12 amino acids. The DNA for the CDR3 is TGTGCCAGCAGCCCTAGCTCCTACGAGCAGTACTTC. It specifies CASSPSSYEQYF.

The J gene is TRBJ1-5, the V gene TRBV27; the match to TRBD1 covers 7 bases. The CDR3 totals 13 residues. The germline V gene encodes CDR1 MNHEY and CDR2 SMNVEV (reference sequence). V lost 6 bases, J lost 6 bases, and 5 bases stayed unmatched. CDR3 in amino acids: CASSQRTGQPQHF. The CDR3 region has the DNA TGTGCCAGCAGCCAAAGGACAGGTCAGCCCCAGCATTTT.

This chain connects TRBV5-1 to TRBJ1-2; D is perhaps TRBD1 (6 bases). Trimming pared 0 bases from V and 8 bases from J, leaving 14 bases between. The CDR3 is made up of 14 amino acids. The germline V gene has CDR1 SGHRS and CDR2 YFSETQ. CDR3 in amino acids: CASSLGGTSGGYTF. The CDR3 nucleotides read TGCGCCAGCAGCTTGGGTGGGACATCAGGCGGCTACACCTTC.

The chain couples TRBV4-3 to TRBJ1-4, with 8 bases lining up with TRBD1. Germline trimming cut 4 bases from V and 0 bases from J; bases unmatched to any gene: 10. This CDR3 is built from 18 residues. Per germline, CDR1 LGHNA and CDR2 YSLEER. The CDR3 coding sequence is TGCGCCAGCAGCCGACAGGGGATCGGATATGCAACTAATGAAAAACTGTTTTTT. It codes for CASSRQGIGYATNEKLFF.

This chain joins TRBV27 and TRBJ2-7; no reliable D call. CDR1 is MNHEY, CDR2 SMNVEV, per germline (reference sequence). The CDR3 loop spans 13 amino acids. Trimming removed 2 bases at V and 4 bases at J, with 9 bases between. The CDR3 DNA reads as TGTGCCAGCAGTTTACAGTGGCAATACGAGCAGTACTTC. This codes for CASSLQWQYEQYF.

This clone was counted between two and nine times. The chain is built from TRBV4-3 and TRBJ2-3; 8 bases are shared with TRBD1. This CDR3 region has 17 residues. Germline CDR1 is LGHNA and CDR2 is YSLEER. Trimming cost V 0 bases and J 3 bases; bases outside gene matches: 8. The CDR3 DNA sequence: TGCGCCAGCAGCCAAGATGGCAGGGGGCGGTGGACAGATACGCAGTATTTT. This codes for CASSQDGRGRWTDTQYF.